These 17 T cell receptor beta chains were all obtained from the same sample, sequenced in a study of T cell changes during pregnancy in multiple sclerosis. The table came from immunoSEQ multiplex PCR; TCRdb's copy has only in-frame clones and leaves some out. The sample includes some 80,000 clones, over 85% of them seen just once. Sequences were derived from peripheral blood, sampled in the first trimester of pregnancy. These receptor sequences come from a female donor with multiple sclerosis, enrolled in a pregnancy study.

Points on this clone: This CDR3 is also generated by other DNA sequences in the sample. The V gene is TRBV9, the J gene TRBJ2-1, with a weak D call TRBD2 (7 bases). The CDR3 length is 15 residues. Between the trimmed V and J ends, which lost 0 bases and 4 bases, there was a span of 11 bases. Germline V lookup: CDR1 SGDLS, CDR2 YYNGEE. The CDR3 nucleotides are TGTGCCAGCAGCGTAGGGGCGGGGGCGTACAATGAGCAGTTCTTC. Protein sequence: CASSVGAGAYNEQFF.

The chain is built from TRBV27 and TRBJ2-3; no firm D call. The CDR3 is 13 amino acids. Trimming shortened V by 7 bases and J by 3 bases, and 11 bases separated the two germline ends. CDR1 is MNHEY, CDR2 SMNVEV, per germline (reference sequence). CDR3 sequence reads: CASTGDATDTQYF. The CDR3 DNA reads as TGTGCCAGCACCGGAGACGCGACAGATACGCAGTATTTT.

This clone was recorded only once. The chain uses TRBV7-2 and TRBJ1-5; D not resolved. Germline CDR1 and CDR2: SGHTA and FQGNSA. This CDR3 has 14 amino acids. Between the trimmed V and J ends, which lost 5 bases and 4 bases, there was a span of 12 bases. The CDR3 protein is CASSRETGNQPQHF. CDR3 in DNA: TGTGCCAGCAGCAGGGAGACTGGAAATCAGCCCCAGCATTTT.

The CDR3, as DNA: TGTGCCAGCAGTGGGGTTGGTCAGGTCAACGAGCAGTACTTC. It codes for CASSGVGQVNEQYF. J is TRBJ2-7 and V is TRBV6-1; no definite D call. Germline V gives CDR1 MNHNS, CDR2 SASEGT. V was cut by 4 bases and J by 5 bases, with 15 bases left in between. The CDR3 runs 14 residues.

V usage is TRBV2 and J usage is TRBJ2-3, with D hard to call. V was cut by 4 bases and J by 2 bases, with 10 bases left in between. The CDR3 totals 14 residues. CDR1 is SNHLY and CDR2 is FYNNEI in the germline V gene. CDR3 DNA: TGTGCCAGCAGTGGGTACAGATCCACAGATACGCAGTATTTT. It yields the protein CASSGYRSTDTQYF.

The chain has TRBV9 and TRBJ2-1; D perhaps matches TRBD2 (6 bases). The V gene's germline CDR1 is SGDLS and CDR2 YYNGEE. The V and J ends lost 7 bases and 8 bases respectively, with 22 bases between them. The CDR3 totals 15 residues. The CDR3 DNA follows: TGTGCCAGCGGGGAGGCGGGATCAGGTGGGGATGAGCAGTTCTTC. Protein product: CASGEAGSGGDEQFF.

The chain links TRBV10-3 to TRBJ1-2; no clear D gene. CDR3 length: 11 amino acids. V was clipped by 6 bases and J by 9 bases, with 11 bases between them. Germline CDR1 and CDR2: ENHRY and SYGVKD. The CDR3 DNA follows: TGTGCCATCAGCGGCGGGTGGAGCTACACCTTC. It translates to CAISGGWSYTF.

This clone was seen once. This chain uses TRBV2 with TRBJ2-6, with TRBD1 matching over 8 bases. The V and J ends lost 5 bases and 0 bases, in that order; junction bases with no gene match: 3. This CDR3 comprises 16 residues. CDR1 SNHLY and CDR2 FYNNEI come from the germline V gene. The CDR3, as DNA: TGTGCCAGCAGTAGGACAGGGATCTCTGGGGCCAACGTCCTGACTTTC. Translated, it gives CASSRTGISGANVLTF.

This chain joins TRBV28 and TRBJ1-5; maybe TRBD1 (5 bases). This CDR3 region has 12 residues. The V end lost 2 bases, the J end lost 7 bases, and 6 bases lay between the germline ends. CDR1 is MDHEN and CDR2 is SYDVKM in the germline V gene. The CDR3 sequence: CASSLRGQPQHF. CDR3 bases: TGTGCCAGCAGTTTAAGGGGCCAGCCCCAGCATTTT.

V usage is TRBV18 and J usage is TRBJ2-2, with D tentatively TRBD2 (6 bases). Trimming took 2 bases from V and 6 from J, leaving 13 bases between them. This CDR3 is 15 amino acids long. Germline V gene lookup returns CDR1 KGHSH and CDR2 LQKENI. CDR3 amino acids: CASSPGGQRSGELFF. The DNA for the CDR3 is TGTGCCAGCTCACCAGGAGGGCAGAGATCCGGGGAGCTGTTTTTT.

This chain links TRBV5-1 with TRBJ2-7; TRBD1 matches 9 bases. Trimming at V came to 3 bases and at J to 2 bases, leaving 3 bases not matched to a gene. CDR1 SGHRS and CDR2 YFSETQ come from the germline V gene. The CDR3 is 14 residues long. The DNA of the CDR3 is TGCGCCAGCAGCTCTGGACAGGGGACCTACGAGCAGTACTTC. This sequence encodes CASSSGQGTYEQYF. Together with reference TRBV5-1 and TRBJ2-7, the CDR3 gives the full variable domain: KAGVTQTPRYLIKTRGQQVTLSCSPISGHRSVSWYQQTPGQGLQFLFEYFSETQRNKGNFPGRFSGRQFSNSRSEMNVSTLELGDSALYLCASSSGQGTYEQYFGPGTRLTVT.

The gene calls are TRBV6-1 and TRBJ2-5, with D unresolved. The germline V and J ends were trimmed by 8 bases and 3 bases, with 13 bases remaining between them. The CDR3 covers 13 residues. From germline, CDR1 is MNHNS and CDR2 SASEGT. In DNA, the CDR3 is TGTGCCAGCGAGAGACACGAAGAAGAGACCCAGTACTTC. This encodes CASERHEEETQYF.

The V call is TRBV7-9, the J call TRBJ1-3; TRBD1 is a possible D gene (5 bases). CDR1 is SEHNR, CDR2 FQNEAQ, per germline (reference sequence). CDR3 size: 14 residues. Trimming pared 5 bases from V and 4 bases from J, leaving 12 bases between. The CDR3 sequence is CASSSRGIGNTIYF. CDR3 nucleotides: TGTGCCAGCAGCAGTAGGGGAATAGGAAACACCATATATTTT.

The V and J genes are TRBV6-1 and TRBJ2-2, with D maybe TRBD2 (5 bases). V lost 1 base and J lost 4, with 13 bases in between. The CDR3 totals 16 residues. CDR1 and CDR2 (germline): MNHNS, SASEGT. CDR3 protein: CASSEEIARFTGELFF. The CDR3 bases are TGTGCCAGCAGTGAAGAGATAGCGCGGTTCACCGGGGAGCTGTTTTTT.

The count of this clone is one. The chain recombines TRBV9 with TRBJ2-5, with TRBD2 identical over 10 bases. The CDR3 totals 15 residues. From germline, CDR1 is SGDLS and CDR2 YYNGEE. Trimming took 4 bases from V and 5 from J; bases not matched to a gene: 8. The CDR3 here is CASSSLAGEWETQYF. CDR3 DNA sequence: TGTGCCAGCAGCTCCCTAGCGGGGGAGTGGGAGACCCAGTACTTC.

The CDR3 reads CASSVQGNYGYTF. DNA for the CDR3: TGTGCCAGCAGCGTACAGGGAAACTATGGCTACACCTTC. The chain uses TRBV9 and TRBJ1-2, with D perhaps matching TRBD1 (5 bases). Germline V CDR1 and CDR2: SGDLS, YYNGEE. This CDR3 spans 13 amino acids. The V end was cut by 1 base, the J end by 2 bases, with 6 bases between.

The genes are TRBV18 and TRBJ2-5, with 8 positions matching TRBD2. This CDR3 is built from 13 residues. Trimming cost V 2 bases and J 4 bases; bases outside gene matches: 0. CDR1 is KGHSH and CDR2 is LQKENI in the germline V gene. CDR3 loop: CASSPSGGETQYF. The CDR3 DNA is TGTGCCAGCTCACCAAGCGGGGGAGAGACCCAGTACTTC. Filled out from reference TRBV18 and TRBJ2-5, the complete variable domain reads NAGVMQNPRHLVRRRGQEARLRCSPMKGHSHVYWYRQLPEEGLKFMVYLQKENIIDESGMPKERFSAEFPKEGPSILRIQQVVRGDSAAYFCASSPSGGETQYFGPGTRLLVL.